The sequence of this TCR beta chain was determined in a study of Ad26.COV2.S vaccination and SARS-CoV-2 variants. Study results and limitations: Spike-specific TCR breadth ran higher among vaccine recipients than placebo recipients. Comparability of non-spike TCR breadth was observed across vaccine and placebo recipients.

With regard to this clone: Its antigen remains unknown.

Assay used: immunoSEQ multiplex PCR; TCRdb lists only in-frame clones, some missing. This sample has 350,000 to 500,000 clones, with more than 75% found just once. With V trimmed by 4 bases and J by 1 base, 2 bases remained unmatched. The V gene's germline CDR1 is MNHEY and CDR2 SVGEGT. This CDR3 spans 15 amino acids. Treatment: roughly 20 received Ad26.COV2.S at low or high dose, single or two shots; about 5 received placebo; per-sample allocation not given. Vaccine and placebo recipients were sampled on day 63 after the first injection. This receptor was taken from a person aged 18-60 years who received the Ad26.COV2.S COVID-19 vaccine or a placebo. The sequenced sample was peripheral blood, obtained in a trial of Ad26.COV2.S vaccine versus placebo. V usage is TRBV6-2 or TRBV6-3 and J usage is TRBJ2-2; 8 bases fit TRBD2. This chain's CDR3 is CASSWSGGNTGELFF. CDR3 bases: TGTGCCAGCAGTTGGAGCGGGGGGAACACCGGGGAGCTGTTTTTT.